Sequencing of this T cell receptor (beta chain) was carried out in a study of CD8 T cells in Susac syndrome. cDNA came from about 0.5 to 1 ug RNA primed by random hexamers. TCRdb called the immunoSEQ multiplex PCR reads again in MiXCR, with one record for every CDR3 protein. The sample gives about 180,000 distinct CDR3 sequences, around 94% of which show up once; 0.12% is in the top ten. The Susac syndrome patients fit the recently defined diagnostic criteria for definite or probable disease. Negative magnetic isolation gave CD8+ and CD4+ cells; FACS enriched CD8+ TEMRA. This CDR3 is built from 15 residues. V gave up 0 bases and J gave up 3 bases, with 12 bases separating them. Looked up from germline, CDR1 is SGHAT and CDR2 is FQNNGV.

This TCR was sampled from a human donor with Susac syndrome. The rearrangement uses TRBV11-2 and TRBJ2-7, with D tentatively TRBD1 (5 bases). The sample consisted of CD4+ T cells from PBMCs. The CDR3 nucleotides are TGTGCCAGCAGCTTAGATCTGGGGCGCAACTACGAGCAGTACTTC. Protein sequence: CASSLDLGRNYEQYF.